These 4 T cell receptor beta chains were all obtained from the same sample, sequenced in a study of cytomegalovirus exposure and HLA in healthy donors. Use of 60 Vbeta and 13 Jbeta primers characterized the PCR. Generated by immunoSEQ multiplex PCR, the TCRdb table keeps only in-frame clones and is missing some. The top ten clones hold 1.4% of a sample with 150,000 to 200,000 clones, 77% of them seen once. The sequenced sample was PBMCs. The origin of the receptors is a woman in her 30s in good health and CMV-seropositive.

A single count supports this clone. The chain has TRBV5-1 and TRBJ2-7, with D perhaps matching TRBD2 (6 bases). The CDR3 loop spans 15 amino acids. The V and J ends lost 4 bases and 3 bases respectively, with 17 bases between them. Germline loops: CDR1 SGHRS, CDR2 YFSETQ. Here the CDR3 reads CASSGGVAEDYEQYF. In nucleotides, the CDR3 is TGCGCCAGCAGCGGTGGTGTAGCGGAAGACTACGAGCAGTACTTC.

This clone was seen a few times. This chain uses TRBV28 with TRBJ1-2, with TRBD1 identical over 9 bases. CDR3 length: 14 amino acids. Germline V gene data show CDR1 as MDHEN and CDR2 as SYDVKM. V lost 2 bases, J lost 8 bases, and 6 bases stayed unmatched. The CDR3 DNA reads TGTGCCAGCAGTTTACTTAGACAGGGGGGAGGCTACACCTTC. This sequence encodes CASSLLRQGGGYTF.

In DNA form, the CDR3 reads TGTGCCAGCAGCTGGGGGGGGAGGGATCAGTTCTTC. It is translated as CASSWGGRDQFF. The chain uses TRBV5-4 and TRBJ2-1, with 7 bases that match TRBD2. In germline, CDR1 is SGHNT, CDR2 YYREEE (reference sequence). Trimming removed 3 bases from V and 13 bases from J; junction bases left unmatched: 7. CDR3 length equals 12 residues.

The J gene is TRBJ1-1, the V gene TRBV28, with a tentative D call TRBD1 (6 bases). V lost 5 bases and J 6 bases, leaving 16 bases between the germline ends. CDR3 length: 14 residues. Germline assignment: CDR1 MDHEN and CDR2 SYDVKM. The CDR3 region is CASSHRALDPEAFF. CDR3 bases: TGTGCCAGCAGTCACAGGGCGCTAGACCCTGAAGCTTTCTTT.